Each of the 18 T cell receptor beta chains below was sequenced from the same sample in a study of Graves' ophthalmopathy and Graves' hyperthyroidism. RNA transcripts served as template for amplifying TCR beta CDR3 sequences. Second-round multiplex PCR followed a first-round RT-PCR using HTBI primers. TCRdb recomputed calls from the multiplex PCR reads with MiXCR, one row per CDR3 protein. This sample carries a few hundred thousand distinct CDR3 sequences, roughly 40% of them seen once, and the ten largest clones take about 4.2%. The source material was peripheral blood or thyroid tissue (not recorded which). These receptors were collected from an adult man with Graves' hyperthyroidism.

This clonotype appeared a single time. The chain uses TRBV9 and TRBJ2-5, with 7 bases that match TRBD2. This CDR3 is built from 17 residues. V shed 0 bases, J shed 1 base, and the junction held 9 bases outside the gene matches. Germline V CDR1 and CDR2: SGDLS, YYNGEE. As DNA, the CDR3 is TGTGCCAGCAGCGTAGGGGCGAGGGAGGGCATCCAAGAGACCCAGTACTTC. Amino acid sequence: CASSVGAREGIQETQYF.

The chain uses TRBV29-1 and TRBJ1-2, with D possibly TRBD1 on 6 matching bases. Germline CDR1 SQVTM, CDR2 ANQGSEA. V lost 4 bases and J lost 9, with 18 bases in between. CDR3 length: 13 residues. CDR3 DNA: TGCAGCGTTGGGAACAGGGACGGGCTCCGCTACACCTTC. Its protein is CSVGNRDGLRYTF.

This clonotype was counted many times. This chain links TRBV2 with TRBJ1-6; D unclear. The V gene's germline CDR1 is SNHLY and CDR2 FYNNEI. Between the trimmed V and J ends, which lost 7 bases and 5 bases, there was a span of 12 bases. This CDR3 is built from 14 residues. The CDR3 region is CASKVAGDNSPLHF. In nucleotides, the CDR3 is TGTGCCAGCAAGGTGGCAGGAGATAATTCACCCCTCCACTTT.

Many counts were recorded for this clonotype. The chain has TRBV20-1 and TRBJ2-5; D remains ambiguous. The V gene's germline CDR1 is DFQATT and CDR2 SNEGSKA (reference sequence). V lost 7 bases and J 7 bases, leaving 10 bases between the germline ends. The CDR3 is 10 residues long. The CDR3 DNA reads as TGCAGTGTAATCTCGGGGACCCAGTACTTC. Amino acid sequence: CSVISGTQYF.

With respect to this clonotype: This may stem from a read error, because a much larger clone lies one nucleotide away. V usage is TRBV19 and J usage is TRBJ1-2; D gene uncertain. Germline V CDR1 and CDR2: LNHDA, SQIVND (reference sequence). CDR3 length: 14 residues. This CDR3 reads CASSVETRNYGYTF. In DNA, the CDR3 is TGTGCCAGTAGTGTAGAGACGAGGAATTATGGCTACACCTTC.

This clonotype was detected ten times or more. The chain has TRBV12-3 or TRBV12-4 and TRBJ1-5; TRBD1 agrees at 12 bases. V trimming: 4 bases; J trimming: 4 bases; junction bases outside the gene matches: 5. CDR3 size: 16 residues. The CDR3 nucleotides are TGTGCCAGCAGTTCGGGGACAGGGGGCGGGAATCAGCCCCAGCATTTT. Its translation is CASSSGTGGGNQPQHF.

The gene calls are TRBV29-1 and TRBJ2-7; 8 bases are a match to TRBD2. Germline CDR1 reads SQVTM; CDR2 reads ANQGSEA. The CDR3 sequence is 15 residues long. J gave up 0 bases and V 7 bases, and 11 bases lay outside the gene matches. CDR3 region: CSGSDSGDDSYEQYF. CDR3 DNA sequence: TGCAGCGGATCAGATAGCGGGGACGACTCCTACGAGCAGTACTTC.

This clonotype was observed many times. V gene TRBV13 combines with J gene TRBJ1-6; no reliable D call. The V and J ends lost 4 bases and 9 bases respectively, with 13 bases between them. This CDR3 contains 14 residues. Germline V gives CDR1 PRHDT, CDR2 FYEKMQ (reference sequence). CDR3 DNA sequence: TGTGCCAGCAGCTCCCGAGCCCGGAGTTCACCCCTCCACTTT. This sequence encodes CASSSRARSSPLHF.

This sequence joins TRBV2 and TRBJ2-7; either TRBD1 or TRBD2 may fit D (6 bases each). V lost 3 bases and J 1 base, leaving 13 bases between the germline ends. CDR1 SNHLY and CDR2 FYNNEI come from the germline V gene. The CDR3 is 15 amino acids. Here the CDR3 reads CASSERGQLSYEQYF. CDR3 sequence (DNA): TGTGCCAGCAGTGAGCGGGGACAACTATCCTACGAGCAGTACTTC.

J is TRBJ2-7 and V is TRBV14; 7 nucleotides match TRBD1. The CDR3 totals 14 residues. V was clipped by 3 bases and J by 2 bases; unmatched bases: 4. Germline V lookup: CDR1 SGHDN, CDR2 FVKESK. The CDR3 region is CASSQVQGAYEQYF. CDR3 DNA sequence: TGTGCCAGCAGCCAGGTTCAGGGGGCCTACGAGCAGTACTTC.

At least ten counts were recorded for this clonotype. This chain connects TRBV29-1 to TRBJ1-2, with D possibly matching TRBD1 (5 bases). V was clipped by 1 base and J by 2 bases, with 11 bases between them. This CDR3 is built from 14 residues. In germline, CDR1 is SQVTM, CDR2 ANQGSEA. CDR3 residues: CSVEVQGGNYGYTF. The CDR3 DNA is TGCAGCGTTGAAGTCCAGGGTGGGAACTATGGCTACACCTTC. Full variable domain (rest looked up from reference TRBV29-1 and TRBJ1-2): SAVISQKPSRDICQRGTSLTIQCQVDSQVTMMFWYRQQPGQSLTLIATANQGSEATYESGFVIDKFPISRPNLTFSTLTVSNMSPEDSSIYLCSVEVQGGNYGYTFGSGTRLTVV.

The chain couples TRBV7-3 to TRBJ2-5; 14 bases match TRBD2. V was clipped by 4 bases and J by 2 bases; unmatched bases: 3. There are 16 residues in the CDR3. Germline CDR1 and CDR2: SGHTA and FQGTGA. The CDR3 loop reads CASSSRTSGGQETQYF. As DNA, the CDR3 is TGTGCCAGCAGCTCCAGGACTAGCGGGGGGCAAGAGACCCAGTACTTC.

This clonotype appeared a few times. As DNA, the CDR3 is TGTGCTAGTGGGGTTTCGACAGGGTTCCAAGAGACCCAGTACTTC. This codes for CASGVSTGFQETQYF. This chain uses TRBV12-5 with TRBJ2-5, with TRBD1 matching 7 bases. Germline V gene lookup returns CDR1 LGHNT and CDR2 FRNRAP. J lost 1 base, V lost 6 bases, and 8 bases had no gene match. The CDR3 is 15 amino acids.

The table lists this clonotype with many counts. The chain is built from TRBV7-9 and TRBJ2-6, with D unclear. Trimming left V 2 bases short and J 0 bases short, with 17 bases between. There are 19 residues in the CDR3. Germline CDR1 SEHNR, CDR2 FQNEAQ (reference sequence). The CDR3 DNA follows: TGTGCCAGCAGCTTAACTCATGGGCCCCAGACCTCTGGGGCCAACGTCCTGACTTTC. Protein sequence: CASSLTHGPQTSGANVLTF. The variable domain in full, with the rest retrieved from reference TRBV7-9 and TRBJ2-6, is DTGVSQNPRHKITKRGQNVTFRCDPISEHNRLYWYRQTLGQGPEFLTYFQNEAQLEKSRLLSDRFSAERPKGSFSTLEIQRTEQGDSAMYLCASSLTHGPQTSGANVLTFGAGSRLTVL.

This clonotype has a single count. This sequence joins TRBV19 and TRBJ1-1, with 8 bases lining up with TRBD1. Germline V gene sequence: CDR1 LNHDA, CDR2 SQIVND (reference sequence). The V and J ends lost 4 bases and 3 bases, in that order; junction bases with no gene match: 4. This CDR3 comprises 14 residues. The CDR3 reads CASSTTGAYTEAFF. The CDR3 DNA reads TGTGCCAGTAGTACGACAGGGGCTTACACTGAAGCTTTCTTT.

This clonotype was observed a handful of times. The J gene is TRBJ1-4, the V gene TRBV5-1; tentatively, D is TRBD1 (6 bases). The germline gives CDR1 SGHRS, CDR2 YFSETQ. Trimming cost V 0 bases and J 0 bases, with 9 bases left between them. CDR3 length: 16 residues. In nucleotides, the CDR3 is TGCGCCAGCAGCTTGGGGACAGTCTCAACTAATGAAAAACTGTTTTTT. This encodes CASSLGTVSTNEKLFF. Complete variable domain (other parts from reference TRBV5-1 and TRBJ1-4): KAGVTQTPRYLIKTRGQQVTLSCSPISGHRSVSWYQQTPGQGLQFLFEYFSETQRNKGNFPGRFSGRQFSNSRSEMNVSTLELGDSALYLCASSLGTVSTNEKLFFGSGTQLSVL.

The J gene is TRBJ1-1, the V gene TRBV3-1; tentative D call: TRBD1 (6 bases). The germline CDR1 and CDR2 sequences are LGHDT and YNNKEL (reference sequence). This CDR3 contains 13 residues. V lost 11 bases to trimming and J lost 1 base, with 14 bases between them. CDR3 sequence reads: CAAGGRGNTEAFF. CDR3 sequence (DNA): TGTGCCGCGGGGGGCAGGGGGAACACTGAAGCTTTCTTT.

With regard to this clonotype: Given a much more abundant clone one base away, this may be a read error. V usage is TRBV24-1 and J usage is TRBJ2-5; D is perhaps TRBD2 (6 bases). CDR3 length: 16 residues. Germline CDR1 is KGHDR and CDR2 is SFDVKD. The CDR3 loop is CAASDFGLGEEGTQYF. For the CDR3, the DNA is TGTGCCGCCAGTGATTTTGGGCTAGGAGAGGAGGGGACCCAGTACTTC.